These 3 T cell receptor beta chains came from one sample sequenced in a study of blood T cells in healthy people across ages. A second PCR of about 6 to 11 cycles used a sample-barcoded 5' primer and a J-beta primer mix. TCRdb re-derived calls from the 5' RACE reads in MiXCR, one entry per CDR3 protein. The sample yields about 830,000 distinct CDR3 sequences, 62% seen once. The sequenced material came from blood. These receptors were obtained from a man aged 25-40 years in good health.

This clonotype came up many times. The CDR3 is CATSRGVGETQYF. The CDR3 nucleotides are TGTGCCACCAGCAGAGGCGTAGGGGAGACCCAGTACTTC. V and J are TRBV15 and TRBJ2-5; D is undetermined. The V end was cut by 1 base, the J end by 5 bases, with 8 bases between. The CDR3 loop spans 13 amino acids. Germline V CDR1 and CDR2: LNHNV, YYDKDF (reference sequence). The whole variable domain, filled in from reference TRBV15 and TRBJ2-5, reads DAMVIQNPRYQVTQFGKPVTLSCSQTLNHNVMYWYQQKSSQAPKLLFHYYDKDFNNEADTPDNFQSRRPNTSFCFLDIRSPGLGDTAMYLCATSRGVGETQYFGPGTRLLVL.

The chain is built from TRBV5-4 and TRBJ2-1; D perhaps matches TRBD1 (5 bases). The V end was cut by 2 bases, the J end by 5 bases, with 8 bases between. Germline loops: CDR1 SGHNT, CDR2 YYREEE (reference sequence). The CDR3 spans 13 residues. The CDR3 sequence is CASSLQVHNEQFF. For the CDR3, the DNA is TGTGCCAGCAGCTTACAGGTTCACAATGAGCAGTTCTTC.

The gene calls are TRBV2 and TRBJ2-5; D might be TRBD1 (6 bases). The CDR3 has 14 amino acids. V gave up 4 bases and J gave up 1 base, with 10 bases separating them. Germline assignment: CDR1 SNHLY and CDR2 FYNNEI. This chain's CDR3 is CASSVTGFQETQYF. DNA of the CDR3: TGTGCCAGCAGTGTAACAGGGTTCCAAGAGACCCAGTACTTC. Combining the CDR3 with reference TRBV2 and TRBJ2-5 gives the whole variable domain EPEVTQTPSHQVTQMGQEVILRCVPISNHLYFYWYRQILGQKVEFLVSFYNNEISEKSEIFDDQFSVERPDGSNFTLKIRSTKLEDSAMYFCASSVTGFQETQYFGPGTRLLVL.